This record looks at one TCR beta chain sequence and its context. Per the authors' pipeline: From reference gene primer amplification, estimates of nucleated cell counts were derived. Libraries were prepared by immunoSEQ multiplex PCR; TCRdb keeps only in-frame clonotypes and omits some of them. V, J and clone size were drawn from that table, and D and trimming were deduced from the DNA. The sample lists about 140,000 clones; about 80% were seen once. This specimen belongs to a study of blood T cell repertoires in COVID-19. Study-wide background: Sites across the United States, Italy and Spain contributed samples from acute and convalescent COVID-19. PBMCs, B-cell-depleted T cells, or T cells were the source of the cDNA or gDNA that made up the material.

CDR3 size: 16 residues. V shed 0 bases and J 1 base; nucleotides not matched to a gene: 4. Germline lookup yields CDR1 MNHEY and CDR2 SVGEGT. The sequenced sample consisted of peripheral blood. This chain joins TRBV6-2 or TRBV6-3 and TRBJ1-1, with TRBD1 matching over 8 bases. The sequence derives from an older woman with acute or convalescent COVID-19. CDR3 protein: CASSYSIDRGNTEAFF. The CDR3 nucleotides read TGTGCCAGCAGTTACTCGATCGACAGGGGGAACACTGAAGCTTTCTTT.